This TCR beta chain originates from a study of blood T cell repertoires in COVID-19. Between the trimmed V and J ends, which lost 5 bases and 5 bases, there was a span of 16 bases. The CDR3 has 14 residues. The germline V gene encodes CDR1 GTSNPN and CDR2 SVGIG (reference sequence). Measured with immunoSEQ multiplex PCR; TCRdb has only the in-frame clones, and not every one. The sample has tens of thousands of clones; 80% to 85% are singletons. This TCR was sampled from an older man with active or convalescent COVID-19. Sequencing input: peripheral blood. This rearrangement joins TRBV30 to TRBJ1-5; the D gene is possibly TRBD1 (5 bases). The CDR3 region has the DNA TGTGCCTGGTCTCCGGGGGGGAGCCATCAGCCCCAGCATTTT. It yields the protein CAWSPGGSHQPQHF.